This T cell receptor beta chain was recovered during a study of vaccination effects on CD4 cells after COVID-19. Note on this clone: Its antigen remains unidentified.

The study, taken as a whole, reports: Marked clonal contraction was seen in infection- and vaccine-induced clones late after vaccination.

ViraFEST expansion of antigen-specific CD4+ T cells with viral peptide pools preceded sequencing. Subsequent to approximately 9 days of culture, CD4+ T cells were isolated. Recipients of the vaccine had no prior SARS-CoV-2 infection and negative nucleocapsid antibodies. Wells of 1.8 million or so PBMC each were grown with about 9.3 IU/ml IL-2 and roughly 10 ug/ml peptides. Assay used: immunoSEQ multiplex PCR; TCRdb lists only in-frame clones, some missing. Here the sample spans 71,000 or so clones, over 65% being singletons. Germline V gene data show CDR1 as SGHTA and CDR2 as FQGNSA. CDR3 size: 13 residues. Between the trimmed V and J ends, which lost 2 bases and 4 bases, there was a span of 8 bases.

This clonotype was obtained from a human donor who received a COVID-19 vaccine. The V and J genes are TRBV7-2 and TRBJ1-2; D remains ambiguous. Material: CD4+ T cells from PBMCs cultured with HCoV-OC43 spike peptides, obtained before COVID-19 vaccination. Subset denoted: HCoV-OC43 spike overlapping peptide pool stimulation. The CDR3 nucleotides read TGTGCCAGCAGCTTATTCCCCCTCTATGGCTACACCTTC. It is translated as CASSLFPLYGYTF.